This is a list of T cell receptor beta chains from one sample in a study of technical replicates of blood from several donors. The method was immunoSEQ multiplex PCR; TCRdb's version includes in-frame clones alone and lacks a portion of them. The sample holds approximately 85,000 clones; around 92% are singletons and the top ten take approximately 0.25%. Sequenced material: T cells isolated from PBMCs. These receptors were taken from a human donor in good health. Each CDR3 is given with its conserved first and last residue. Each record gives: V gene, CDR3 length, CDR3 protein.

v_call: TRBV5-1; cdr3_length: 14; cdr3_aa: CASSLQGPWDGYTF
v_call: TRBV11-3; cdr3_length: 13; cdr3_aa: CASSSRSSTEAFF
v_call: TRBV5-4; cdr3_length: 14; cdr3_aa: CASSPTEMGDTQYF
v_call: TRBV7-2; cdr3_length: 13; cdr3_aa: CASSFFVANEQFF
v_call: TRBV30; cdr3_length: 16; cdr3_aa: CAWSVGGAGGNQPQHF
v_call: TRBV5-1; cdr3_length: 14; cdr3_aa: CASSEGTVQETQYF
v_call: TRBV29-1; cdr3_length: 13; cdr3_aa: CSVEPQGIHEQYF
v_call: TRBV7-9; cdr3_length: 13; cdr3_aa: CASSPQTVYEQYF
v_call: TRBV5-1; cdr3_length: 15; cdr3_aa: CASSLRGALTDTQYF
v_call: TRBV6-1; cdr3_length: 12; cdr3_aa: CASSEWRQPQHF
v_call: TRBV13; cdr3_length: 16; cdr3_aa: CASSSTEHTKGNTIYF
v_call: TRBV7-9; cdr3_length: 14; cdr3_aa: CASSWTGLSETQYF
v_call: TRBV30; cdr3_length: 11; cdr3_aa: CAWSLNTEAFF
v_call: TRBV6-5; cdr3_length: 15; cdr3_aa: CASTASGSSYNEQFF
v_call: TRBV6-1; cdr3_length: 12; cdr3_aa: CAARDTSYEQYF
v_call: TRBV19; cdr3_length: 12; cdr3_aa: CASSEGLYEQYF
v_call: TRBV14; cdr3_length: 21; cdr3_aa: CASSQDGPPFRPSGRVGEQFF
v_call: TRBV28; cdr3_length: 13; cdr3_aa: CASRLTSTETQYF
v_call: TRBV18; cdr3_length: 16; cdr3_aa: CASSPFSGGGSHEQYF
v_call: TRBV7-9; cdr3_length: 16; cdr3_aa: CASSFLRPIDRETQYF
v_call: TRBV5-1; cdr3_length: 13; cdr3_aa: CASSLVGAHEAFF
v_call: TRBV6-6; cdr3_length: 16; cdr3_aa: CASSTRRVAGVGELFF
v_call: TRBV5-1; cdr3_length: 16; cdr3_aa: CASSSAVPANTGELFF
v_call: TRBV10-2; cdr3_length: 16; cdr3_aa: CASSEVWGGIHNEQFF
v_call: TRBV9; cdr3_length: 14; cdr3_aa: CASSGQGISYEQYF
v_call: TRBV7-6; cdr3_length: 15; cdr3_aa: CASSDRGRGAETQYF
v_call: TRBV28; cdr3_length: 13; cdr3_aa: CASTHYRYTEAFF
v_call: TRBV11-2; cdr3_length: 16; cdr3_aa: CASSSPNTGTGDGYTF
v_call: TRBV19; cdr3_length: 15; cdr3_aa: CASSIDPQGNTEAFF
v_call: TRBV6-4; cdr3_length: 14; cdr3_aa: CASSDAGEGNEQFF
v_call: TRBV6-6; cdr3_length: 14; cdr3_aa: CASSYGDRVSPLHF
v_call: TRBV7-3; cdr3_length: 16; cdr3_aa: CASSLNSLAVQNEQFF
v_call: TRBV4-1; cdr3_length: 13; cdr3_aa: CASSQDPVGGAFF
v_call: TRBV28; cdr3_length: 15; cdr3_aa: CASRPGTGGNQPQHF
v_call: TRBV19; cdr3_length: 15; cdr3_aa: CASSPRTGSNTEAFF
v_call: TRBV6-1; cdr3_length: 13; cdr3_aa: CASMGQGATGYTF
v_call: TRBV19; cdr3_length: 13; cdr3_aa: CASSDTAQETQYF
v_call: TRBV25-1; cdr3_length: 16; cdr3_aa: CASSESGQGWGNTIYF
v_call: TRBV5-1; cdr3_length: 15; cdr3_aa: CASSLAGRDRSPLHF
v_call: TRBV2; cdr3_length: 12; cdr3_aa: CASGGGSYEQYF
v_call: TRBV4-1; cdr3_length: 12; cdr3_aa: CASSRTTEKLFF
v_call: TRBV7-9; cdr3_length: 16; cdr3_aa: CASSLSGGASYNEQFF
v_call: TRBV5-6; cdr3_length: 15; cdr3_aa: CASSLATGATGELFF
v_call: TRBV5-1; cdr3_length: 14; cdr3_aa: CASSLDRGRGTQYF
v_call: TRBV4-1; cdr3_length: 18; cdr3_aa: CASSQDLQDSPISYEQYF
v_call: TRBV5-6; cdr3_length: 12; cdr3_aa: CASQRIQETQYF
v_call: TRBV18; cdr3_length: 17; cdr3_aa: CASSDLVDGNTNEKLFF
v_call: TRBV6-5; cdr3_length: 14; cdr3_aa: CASSGSGGRYEQYF
v_call: TRBV25-1; cdr3_length: 13; cdr3_aa: CASRGRGGEKLFF
v_call: TRBV19; cdr3_length: 13; cdr3_aa: CASSTDRATEAFF
v_call: TRBV2; cdr3_length: 16; cdr3_aa: CASNPPAGGRYNEQFF
v_call: TRBV6-1; cdr3_length: 16; cdr3_aa: CASSEIWTGTTYEQYF
v_call: TRBV28; cdr3_length: 20; cdr3_aa: CASSFSAPSIGGRGTYEQYF
v_call: TRBV2; cdr3_length: 19; cdr3_aa: CASSVWDRGLVGGNTEAFF
v_call: TRBV6-5; cdr3_length: 11; cdr3_aa: CASSIGYEQFF
v_call: TRBV10-1; cdr3_length: 16; cdr3_aa: CASSPGTSGRGNEQFF
v_call: TRBV19; cdr3_length: 12; cdr3_aa: CASKDNGPEAFF
v_call: TRBV11-3; cdr3_length: 12; cdr3_aa: CASSSDNEEQFF
v_call: TRBV10-3; cdr3_length: 14; cdr3_aa: CAIMAASTVSGYTF